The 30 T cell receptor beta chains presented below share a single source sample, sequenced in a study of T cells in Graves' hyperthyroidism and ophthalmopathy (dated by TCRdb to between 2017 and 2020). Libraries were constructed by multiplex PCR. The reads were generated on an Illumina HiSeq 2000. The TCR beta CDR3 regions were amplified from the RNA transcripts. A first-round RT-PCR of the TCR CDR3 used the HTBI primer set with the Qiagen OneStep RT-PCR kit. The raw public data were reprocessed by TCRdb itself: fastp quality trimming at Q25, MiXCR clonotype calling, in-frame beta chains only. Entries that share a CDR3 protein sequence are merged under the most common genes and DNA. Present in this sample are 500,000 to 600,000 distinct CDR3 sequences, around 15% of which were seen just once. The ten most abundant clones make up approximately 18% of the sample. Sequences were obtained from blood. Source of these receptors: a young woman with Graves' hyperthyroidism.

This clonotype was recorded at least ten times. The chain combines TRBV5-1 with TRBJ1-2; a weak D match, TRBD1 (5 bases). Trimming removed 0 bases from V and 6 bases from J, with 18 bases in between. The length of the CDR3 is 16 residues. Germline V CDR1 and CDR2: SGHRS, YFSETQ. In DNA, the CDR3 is TGCGCCAGCAGCTTGGAGGTCGGCTATCGGGGGGATGGCTACACCTTC. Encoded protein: CASSLEVGYRGDGYTF.

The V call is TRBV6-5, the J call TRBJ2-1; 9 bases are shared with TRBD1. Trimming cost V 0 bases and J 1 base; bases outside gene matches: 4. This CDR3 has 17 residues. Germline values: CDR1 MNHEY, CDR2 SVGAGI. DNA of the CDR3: TGTGCCAGCAGTTACTCCCGGGGACAGGGATCCTACAATGAGCAGTTCTTC. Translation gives CASSYSRGQGSYNEQFF.

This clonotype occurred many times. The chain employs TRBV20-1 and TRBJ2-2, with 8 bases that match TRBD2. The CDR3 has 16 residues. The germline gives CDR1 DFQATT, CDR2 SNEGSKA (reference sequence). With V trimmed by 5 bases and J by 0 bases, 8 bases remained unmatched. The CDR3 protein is CSAPLGSGANTGELFF. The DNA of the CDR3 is TGCAGTGCTCCCCTTGGTAGCGGGGCGAACACCGGGGAGCTGTTTTTT.

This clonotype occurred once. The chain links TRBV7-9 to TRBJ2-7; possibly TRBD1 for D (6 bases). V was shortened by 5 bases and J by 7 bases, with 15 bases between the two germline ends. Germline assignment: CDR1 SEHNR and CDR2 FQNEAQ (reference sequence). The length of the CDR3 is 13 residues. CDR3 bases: TGTGCCAGCAGCCCGAACGGCAGGGGTGAGCAGTACTTC. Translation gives CASSPNGRGEQYF.

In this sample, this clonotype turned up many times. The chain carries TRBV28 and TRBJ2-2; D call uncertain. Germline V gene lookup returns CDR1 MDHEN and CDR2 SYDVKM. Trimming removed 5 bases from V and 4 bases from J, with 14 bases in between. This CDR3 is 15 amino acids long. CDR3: CASSPQLRGTGELFF. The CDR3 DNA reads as TGTGCCAGCAGTCCCCAACTGCGCGGCACCGGGGAGCTGTTTTTT.

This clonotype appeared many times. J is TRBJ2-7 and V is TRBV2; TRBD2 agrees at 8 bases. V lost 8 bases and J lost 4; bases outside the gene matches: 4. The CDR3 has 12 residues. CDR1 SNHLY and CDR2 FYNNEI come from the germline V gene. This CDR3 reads CASGREGYEQYF. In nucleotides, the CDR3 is TGTGCCAGCGGACGGGAGGGTTACGAGCAGTACTTC. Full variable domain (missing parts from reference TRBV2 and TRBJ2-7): EPEVTQTPSHQVTQMGQEVILRCVPISNHLYFYWYRQILGQKVEFLVSFYNNEISEKSEIFDDQFSVERPDGSNFTLKIRSTKLEDSAMYFCASGREGYEQYFGPGTRLTVT.

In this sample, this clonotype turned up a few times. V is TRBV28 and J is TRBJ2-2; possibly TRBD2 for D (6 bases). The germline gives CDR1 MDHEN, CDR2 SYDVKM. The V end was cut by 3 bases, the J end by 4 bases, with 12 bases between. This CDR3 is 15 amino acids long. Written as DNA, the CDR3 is TGTGCCAGCAGTTTTACGGGAGTGGGCACCGGGGAGCTGTTTTTT. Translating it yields CASSFTGVGTGELFF.

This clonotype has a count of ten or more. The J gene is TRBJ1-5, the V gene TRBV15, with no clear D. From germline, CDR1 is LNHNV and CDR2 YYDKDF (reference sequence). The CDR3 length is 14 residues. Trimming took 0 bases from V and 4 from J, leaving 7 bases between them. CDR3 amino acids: CATSRDLGNQPQHF. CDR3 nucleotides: TGTGCCACCAGCAGAGATTTGGGGAATCAGCCCCAGCATTTT. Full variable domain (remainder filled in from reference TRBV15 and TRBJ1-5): DAMVIQNPRYQVTQFGKPVTLSCSQTLNHNVMYWYQQKSSQAPKLLFHYYDKDFNNEADTPDNFQSRRPNTSFCFLDIRSPGLGDTAMYLCATSRDLGNQPQHFGDGTRLSIL.

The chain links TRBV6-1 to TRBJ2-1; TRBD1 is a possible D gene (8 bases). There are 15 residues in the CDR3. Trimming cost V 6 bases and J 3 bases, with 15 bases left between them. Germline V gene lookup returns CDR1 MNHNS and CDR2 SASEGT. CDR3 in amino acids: CASSQQGGHYNEQFF. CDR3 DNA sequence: TGTGCCAGCAGCCAACAGGGGGGGCACTACAATGAGCAGTTCTTC.

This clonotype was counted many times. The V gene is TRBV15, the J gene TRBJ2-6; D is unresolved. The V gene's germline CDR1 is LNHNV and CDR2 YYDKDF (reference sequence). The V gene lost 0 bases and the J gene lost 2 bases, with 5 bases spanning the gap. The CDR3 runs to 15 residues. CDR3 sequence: CATSRESPGANVLTF. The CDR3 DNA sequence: TGTGCCACCAGCAGAGAGAGCCCTGGGGCCAACGTCCTGACTTTC. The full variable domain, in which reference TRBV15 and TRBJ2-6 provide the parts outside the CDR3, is DAMVIQNPRYQVTQFGKPVTLSCSQTLNHNVMYWYQQKSSQAPKLLFHYYDKDFNNEADTPDNFQSRRPNTSFCFLDIRSPGLGDTAMYLCATSRESPGANVLTFGAGSRLTVL.

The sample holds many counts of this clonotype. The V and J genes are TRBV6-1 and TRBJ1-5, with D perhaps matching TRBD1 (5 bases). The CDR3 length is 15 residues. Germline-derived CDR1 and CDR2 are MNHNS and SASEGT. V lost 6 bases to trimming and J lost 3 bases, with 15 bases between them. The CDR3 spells CASRWGNSYNQPQHF. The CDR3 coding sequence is TGTGCCAGCAGATGGGGGAACAGTTACAATCAGCCCCAGCATTTT.

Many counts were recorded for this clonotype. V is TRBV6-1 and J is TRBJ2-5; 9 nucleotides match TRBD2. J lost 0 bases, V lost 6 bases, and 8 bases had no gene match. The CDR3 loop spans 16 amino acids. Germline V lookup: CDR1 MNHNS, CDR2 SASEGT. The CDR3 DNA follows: TGTGCCAGCAGGGGCCATGGACTAGCGCACCAAGAGACCCAGTACTTC. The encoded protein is CASRGHGLAHQETQYF.

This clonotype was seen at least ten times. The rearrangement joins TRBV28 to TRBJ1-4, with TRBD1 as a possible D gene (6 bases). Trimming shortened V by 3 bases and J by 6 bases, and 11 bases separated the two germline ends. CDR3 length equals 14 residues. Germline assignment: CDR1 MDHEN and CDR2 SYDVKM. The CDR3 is CASSLTRGDEKLFF. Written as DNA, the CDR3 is TGTGCCAGCAGTTTGACCAGGGGAGATGAAAAACTGTTTTTT.

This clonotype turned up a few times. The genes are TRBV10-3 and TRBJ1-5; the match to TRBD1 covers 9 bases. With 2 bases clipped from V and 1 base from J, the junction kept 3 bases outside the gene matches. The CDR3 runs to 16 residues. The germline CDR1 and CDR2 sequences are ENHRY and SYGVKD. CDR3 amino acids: CAISEKTGGSNQPQHF. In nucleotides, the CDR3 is TGTGCCATCAGTGAGAAGACAGGGGGAAGCAATCAGCCCCAGCATTTT.

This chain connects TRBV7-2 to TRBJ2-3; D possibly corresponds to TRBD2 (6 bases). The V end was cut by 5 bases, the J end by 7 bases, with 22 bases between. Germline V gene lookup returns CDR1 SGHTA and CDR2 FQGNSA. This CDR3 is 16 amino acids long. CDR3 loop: CASSKDGGNPLHTQYF. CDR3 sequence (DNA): TGTGCCAGCAGCAAAGACGGGGGTAATCCCCTGCATACGCAGTATTTT.

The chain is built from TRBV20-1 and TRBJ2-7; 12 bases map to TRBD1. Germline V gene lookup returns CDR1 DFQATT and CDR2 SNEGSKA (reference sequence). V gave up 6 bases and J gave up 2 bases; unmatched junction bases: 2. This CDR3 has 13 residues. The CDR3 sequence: CSAGTGGPYEQYF. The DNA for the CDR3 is TGCAGTGCCGGGACAGGGGGCCCCTACGAGCAGTACTTC.

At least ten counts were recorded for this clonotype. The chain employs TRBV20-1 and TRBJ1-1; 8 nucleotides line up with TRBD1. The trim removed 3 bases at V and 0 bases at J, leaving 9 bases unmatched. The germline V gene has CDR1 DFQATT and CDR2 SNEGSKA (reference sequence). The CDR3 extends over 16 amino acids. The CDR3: CSARRQGNRMNTEAFF. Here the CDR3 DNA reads TGCAGTGCTAGGAGACAGGGGAACAGGATGAACACTGAAGCTTTCTTT.

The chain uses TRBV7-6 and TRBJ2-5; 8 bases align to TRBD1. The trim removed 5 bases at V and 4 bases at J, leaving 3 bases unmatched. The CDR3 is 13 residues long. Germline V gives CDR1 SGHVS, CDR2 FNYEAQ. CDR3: CASSNRGRETQYF. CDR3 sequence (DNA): TGTGCCAGCAGCAACAGGGGGAGAGAGACCCAGTACTTC.

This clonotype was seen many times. The CDR3 nucleotides are TGTGCCAGCAAAAGGGACAGTTCACAAGGCACTGAAGCTTTCTTT. Protein sequence: CASKRDSSQGTEAFF. This chain uses TRBV2 with TRBJ1-1, with 7 bases lining up with TRBD1. This CDR3 has 15 amino acids. V shed 7 bases and J 4 bases; nucleotides not matched to a gene: 12. Germline loops: CDR1 SNHLY, CDR2 FYNNEI.

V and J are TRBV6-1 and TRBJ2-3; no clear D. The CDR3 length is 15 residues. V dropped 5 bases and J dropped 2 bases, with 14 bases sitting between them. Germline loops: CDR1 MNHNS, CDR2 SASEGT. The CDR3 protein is CASSPTRPPTDTQYF. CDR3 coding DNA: TGTGCCAGCAGTCCCACTCGTCCGCCCACAGATACGCAGTATTTT.

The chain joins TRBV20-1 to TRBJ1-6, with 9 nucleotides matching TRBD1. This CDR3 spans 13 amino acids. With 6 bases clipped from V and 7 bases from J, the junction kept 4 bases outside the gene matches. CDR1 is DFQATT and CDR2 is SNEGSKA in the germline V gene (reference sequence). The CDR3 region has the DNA TGCAGTGCCCCCGGACAGGGGAATTCACCCCTCCACTTT. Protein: CSAPGQGNSPLHF.

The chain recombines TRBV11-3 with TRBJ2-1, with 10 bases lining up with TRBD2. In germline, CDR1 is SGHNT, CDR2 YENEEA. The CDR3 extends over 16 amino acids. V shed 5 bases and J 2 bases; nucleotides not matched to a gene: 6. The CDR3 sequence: CASSPNSGGTYNEQFF. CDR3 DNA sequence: TGTGCCAGCAGCCCGAATAGCGGGGGGACCTACAATGAGCAGTTCTTC.

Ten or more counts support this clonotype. The CDR3: CASSVRQPAEAFF. The CDR3 DNA follows: TGTGCCAGCAGTGTACGACAGCCTGCTGAAGCTTTCTTT. V usage is TRBV2 and J usage is TRBJ1-1; TRBD1 might be the D (5 bases). Trimming took off 4 bases at V and 6 bases at J, with 12 bases between the two ends. The CDR3 loop spans 13 amino acids. From germline, CDR1 is SNHLY and CDR2 FYNNEI.

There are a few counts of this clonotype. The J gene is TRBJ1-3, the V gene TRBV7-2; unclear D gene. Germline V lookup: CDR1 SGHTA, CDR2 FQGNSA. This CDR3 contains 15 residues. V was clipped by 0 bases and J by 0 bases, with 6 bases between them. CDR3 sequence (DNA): TGTGCCAGCAGCTTAGCAGGATTCTCTGGAAACACCATATATTTT. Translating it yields CASSLAGFSGNTIYF.

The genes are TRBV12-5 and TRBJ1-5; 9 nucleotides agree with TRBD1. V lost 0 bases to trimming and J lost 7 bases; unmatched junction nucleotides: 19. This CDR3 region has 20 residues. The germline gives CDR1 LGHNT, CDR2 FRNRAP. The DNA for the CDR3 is TGTGCTAGTGGTTTGGTACTAGGTAGCCTGCGCCGACAGGGGGACCAGCCCCAGCATTTT. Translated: CASGLVLGSLRRQGDQPQHF.

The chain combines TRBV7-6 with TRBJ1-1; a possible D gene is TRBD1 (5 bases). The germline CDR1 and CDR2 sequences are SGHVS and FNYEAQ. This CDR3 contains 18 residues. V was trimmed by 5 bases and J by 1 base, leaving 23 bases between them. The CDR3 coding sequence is TGTGCCAGCAGCCCCCCCGGTTGGGGGGAAGGGGCGAACACTGAAGCTTTCTTT. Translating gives CASSPPGWGEGANTEAFF.

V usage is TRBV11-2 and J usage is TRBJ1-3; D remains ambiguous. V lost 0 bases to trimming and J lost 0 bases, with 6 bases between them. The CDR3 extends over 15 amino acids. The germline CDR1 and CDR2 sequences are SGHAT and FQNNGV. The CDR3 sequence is CASSLDTASGNTIYF. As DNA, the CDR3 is TGTGCCAGCAGCTTAGACACCGCCTCTGGAAACACCATATATTTT.

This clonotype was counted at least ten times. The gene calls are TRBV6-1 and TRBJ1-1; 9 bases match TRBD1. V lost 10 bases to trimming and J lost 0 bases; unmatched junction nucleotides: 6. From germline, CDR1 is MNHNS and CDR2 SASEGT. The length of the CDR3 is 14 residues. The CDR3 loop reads CATPGQGMNTEAFF. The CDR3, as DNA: TGTGCCACTCCGGGACAGGGTATGAACACTGAAGCTTTCTTT.

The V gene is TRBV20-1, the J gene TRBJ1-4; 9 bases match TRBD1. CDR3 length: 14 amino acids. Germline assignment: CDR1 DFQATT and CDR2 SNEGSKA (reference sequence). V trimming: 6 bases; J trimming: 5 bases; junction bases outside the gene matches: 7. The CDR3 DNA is TGCAGTGCCCCGATAGGGACAGGGAATGAAAAACTGTTTTTT. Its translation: CSAPIGTGNEKLFF.

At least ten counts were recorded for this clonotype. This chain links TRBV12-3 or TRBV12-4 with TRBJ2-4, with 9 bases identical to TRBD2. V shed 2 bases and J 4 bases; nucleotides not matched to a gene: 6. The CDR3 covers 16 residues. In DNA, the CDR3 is TGTGCCAGCAGTTTATCTCCTAGCGGGGTAAAAAACATTCAGTACTTC. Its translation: CASSLSPSGVKNIQYF.